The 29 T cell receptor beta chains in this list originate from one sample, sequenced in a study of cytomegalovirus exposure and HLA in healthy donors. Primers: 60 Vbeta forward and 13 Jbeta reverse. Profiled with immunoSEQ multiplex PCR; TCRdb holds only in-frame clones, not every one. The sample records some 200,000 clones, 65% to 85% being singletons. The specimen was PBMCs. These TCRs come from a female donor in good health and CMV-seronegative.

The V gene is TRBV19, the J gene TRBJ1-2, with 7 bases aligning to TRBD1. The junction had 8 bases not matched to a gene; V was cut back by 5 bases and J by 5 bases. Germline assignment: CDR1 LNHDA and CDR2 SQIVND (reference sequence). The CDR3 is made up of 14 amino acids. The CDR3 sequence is CASSPQGQIYGYTF. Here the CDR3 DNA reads TGTGCCAGTAGTCCACAGGGACAGATATATGGCTACACCTTC.

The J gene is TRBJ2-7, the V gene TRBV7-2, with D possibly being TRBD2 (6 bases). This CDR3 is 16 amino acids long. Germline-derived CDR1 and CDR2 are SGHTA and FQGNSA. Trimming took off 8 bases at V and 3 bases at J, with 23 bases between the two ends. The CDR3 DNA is TGTGCCAGCTCATCTTCGCGGGATTTGACCAACTACGAGCAGTACTTC. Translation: CASSSSRDLTNYEQYF.

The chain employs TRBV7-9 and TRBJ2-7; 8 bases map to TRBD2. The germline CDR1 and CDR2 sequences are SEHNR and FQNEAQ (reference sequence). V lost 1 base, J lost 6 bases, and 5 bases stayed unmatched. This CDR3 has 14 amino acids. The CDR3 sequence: CASSLVGTSIEQYF. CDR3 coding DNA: TGTGCCAGCAGCTTAGTAGGGACTAGTATCGAGCAGTACTTC.

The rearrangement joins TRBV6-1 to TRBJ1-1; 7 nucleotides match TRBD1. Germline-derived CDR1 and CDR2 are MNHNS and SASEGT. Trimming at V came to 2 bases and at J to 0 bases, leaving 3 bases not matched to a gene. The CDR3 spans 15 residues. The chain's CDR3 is CASSESTGVNTEAFF. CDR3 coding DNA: TGTGCCAGCAGTGAATCTACAGGGGTGAACACTGAAGCTTTCTTT.

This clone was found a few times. Here the CDR3 DNA reads TGTGCCAGCAGCTCACGGACAGGGGGAGAGACCCAGTACTTC. Residues: CASSSRTGGETQYF. The J gene is TRBJ2-5, the V gene TRBV7-9, with 10 positions matching TRBD1. CDR3 size: 14 residues. The germline gives CDR1 SEHNR, CDR2 FQNEAQ (reference sequence). J gave up 4 bases and V 4 bases, and 3 bases lay outside the gene matches. Together with reference TRBV7-9 and TRBJ2-5, the CDR3 gives the full variable domain: DTGVSQNPRHKITKRGQNVTFRCDPISEHNRLYWYRQTLGQGPEFLTYFQNEAQLEKSRLLSDRFSAERPKGSFSTLEIQRTEQGDSAMYLCASSSRTGGETQYFGPGTRLLVL.

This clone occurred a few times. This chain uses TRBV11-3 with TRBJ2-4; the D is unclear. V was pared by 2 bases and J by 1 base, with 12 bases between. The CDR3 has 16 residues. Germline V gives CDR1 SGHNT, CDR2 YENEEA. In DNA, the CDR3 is TGTGCCAGCAGCTTAATTCCCCAGGCGGCCAAAAACATTCAGTACTTC. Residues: CASSLIPQAAKNIQYF.

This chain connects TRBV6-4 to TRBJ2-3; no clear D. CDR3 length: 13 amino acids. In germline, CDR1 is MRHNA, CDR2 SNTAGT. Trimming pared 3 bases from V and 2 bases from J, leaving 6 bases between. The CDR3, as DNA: TGTGCCAGCAGTGAGGCCATCACAGATACGCAGTATTTT. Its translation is CASSEAITDTQYF.

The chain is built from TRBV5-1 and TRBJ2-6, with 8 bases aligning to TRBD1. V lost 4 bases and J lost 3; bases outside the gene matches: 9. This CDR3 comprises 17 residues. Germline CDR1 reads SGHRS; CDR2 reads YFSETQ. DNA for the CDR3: TGCGCCAGCAGCCCCGATGGACAGGGCGGTGGGGCCAACGTCCTGACTTTC. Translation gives CASSPDGQGGGANVLTF.

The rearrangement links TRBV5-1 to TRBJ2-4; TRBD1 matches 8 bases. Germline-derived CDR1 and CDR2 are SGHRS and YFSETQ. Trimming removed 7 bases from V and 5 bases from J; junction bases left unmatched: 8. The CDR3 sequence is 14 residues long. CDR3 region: CASRSGQVENIQYF. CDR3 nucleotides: TGCGCCAGCCGCTCGGGACAGGTAGAAAACATTCAGTACTTC.

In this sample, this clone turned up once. CDR3 sequence (DNA): TGTGCCATCAATTCTAACTTGAACACTGAAGCTTTCTTT. It translates to CAINSNLNTEAFF. The rearrangement joins TRBV10-3 to TRBJ1-1; D is undetermined. Trimming cost V 7 bases and J 0 bases, with 9 bases left between them. The CDR3 has 13 amino acids. Germline V CDR1 and CDR2: ENHRY, SYGVKD.

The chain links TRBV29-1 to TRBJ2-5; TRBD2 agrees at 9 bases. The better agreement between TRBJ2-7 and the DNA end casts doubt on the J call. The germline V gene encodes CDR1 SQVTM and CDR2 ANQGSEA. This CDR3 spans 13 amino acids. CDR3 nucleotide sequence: TGCAGCGCCTTTAGCGGGAGTTCCTACGAGCAGTACTTC. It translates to CSAFSGSSYEQYF.

CDR3 in DNA: TGCAGCGTTGAAATAGGGCGGGGGGCCTCCTACAATGAGCAGTTCTTC. Residues: CSVEIGRGASYNEQFF. The chain recombines TRBV29-1 with TRBJ2-1; 8 positions match TRBD2. This CDR3 is built from 16 residues. The germline gives CDR1 SQVTM, CDR2 ANQGSEA. Losses at the gene ends were 2 bases for V and 0 bases for J; bases not matched to a gene: 6.

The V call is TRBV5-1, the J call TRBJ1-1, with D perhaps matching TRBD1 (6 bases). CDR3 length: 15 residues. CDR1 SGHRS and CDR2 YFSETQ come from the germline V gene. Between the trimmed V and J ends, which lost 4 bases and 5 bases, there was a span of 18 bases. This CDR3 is CASSIAQGIRTEAFF. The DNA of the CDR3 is TGCGCCAGCAGCATAGCACAGGGAATCAGAACTGAAGCTTTCTTT.

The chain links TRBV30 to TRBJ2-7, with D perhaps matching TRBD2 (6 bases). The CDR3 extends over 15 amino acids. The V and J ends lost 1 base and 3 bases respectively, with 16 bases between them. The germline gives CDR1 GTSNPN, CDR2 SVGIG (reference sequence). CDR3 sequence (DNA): TGTGCCTGGAGTGATTTCGGGGGTACCCACTACGAGCAGTACTTC. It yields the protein CAWSDFGGTHYEQYF.

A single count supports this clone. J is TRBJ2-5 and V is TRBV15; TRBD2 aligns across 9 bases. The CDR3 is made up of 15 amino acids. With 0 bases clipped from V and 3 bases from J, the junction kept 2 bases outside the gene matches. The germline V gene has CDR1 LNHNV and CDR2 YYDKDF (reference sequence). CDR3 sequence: CATSRETSGKETQYF. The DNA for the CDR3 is TGTGCCACCAGCAGAGAGACTAGCGGTAAAGAGACCCAGTACTTC. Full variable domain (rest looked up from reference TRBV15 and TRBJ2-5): DAMVIQNPRYQVTQFGKPVTLSCSQTLNHNVMYWYQQKSSQAPKLLFHYYDKDFNNEADTPDNFQSRRPNTSFCFLDIRSPGLGDTAMYLCATSRETSGKETQYFGPGTRLLVL.

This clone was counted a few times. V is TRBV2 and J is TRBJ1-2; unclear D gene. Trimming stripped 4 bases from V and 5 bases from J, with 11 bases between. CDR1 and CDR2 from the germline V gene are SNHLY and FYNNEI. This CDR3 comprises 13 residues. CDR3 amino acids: CASSAGGRYGYTF. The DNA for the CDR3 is TGTGCCAGCAGTGCTGGAGGGAGGTATGGCTACACCTTC.

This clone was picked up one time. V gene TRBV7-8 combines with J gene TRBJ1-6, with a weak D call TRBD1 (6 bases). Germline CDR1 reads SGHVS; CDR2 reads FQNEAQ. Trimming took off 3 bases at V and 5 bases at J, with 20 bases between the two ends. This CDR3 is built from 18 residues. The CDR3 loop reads CASSFSSAGAWDNSPLHF. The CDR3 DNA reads TGTGCCAGCAGCTTCAGTTCCGCAGGGGCATGGGATAATTCACCCCTCCACTTT.

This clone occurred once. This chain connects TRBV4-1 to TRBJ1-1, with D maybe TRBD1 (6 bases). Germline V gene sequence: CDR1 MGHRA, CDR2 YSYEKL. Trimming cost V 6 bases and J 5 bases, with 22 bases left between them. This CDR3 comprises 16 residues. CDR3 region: CASRKLGGRFETEAFF. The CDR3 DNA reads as TGCGCCAGCAGGAAACTAGGGGGAAGGTTTGAGACTGAAGCTTTCTTT.

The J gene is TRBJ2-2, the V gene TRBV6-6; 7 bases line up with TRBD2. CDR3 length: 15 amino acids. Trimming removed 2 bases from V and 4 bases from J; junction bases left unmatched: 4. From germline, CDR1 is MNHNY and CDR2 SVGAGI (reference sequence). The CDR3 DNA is TGTGCCAGCAGTTACGCTAGCGGAACCACCGGGGAGCTGTTTTTT. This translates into CASSYASGTTGELFF.

The CDR3: CATSTETVRRVPGANVLTF. For the CDR3, the DNA is TGTGCCACCAGTACCGAGACAGTTCGAAGGGTACCTGGGGCCAACGTCCTGACTTTC. The gene calls are TRBV15 and TRBJ2-6, with a weak D call TRBD1 (5 bases). The V end was cut by 6 bases, the J end by 2 bases, with 23 bases between. The V gene's germline CDR1 is LNHNV and CDR2 YYDKDF (reference sequence). The length of the CDR3 is 19 residues.

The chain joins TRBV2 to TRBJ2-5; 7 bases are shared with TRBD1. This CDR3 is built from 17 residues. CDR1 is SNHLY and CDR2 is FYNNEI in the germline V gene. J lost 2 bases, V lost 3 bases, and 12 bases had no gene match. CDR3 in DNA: TGTGCCAGCAGTGATACGGGACAGACGTTTATTCAAGAGACCCAGTACTTC. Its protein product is CASSDTGQTFIQETQYF.

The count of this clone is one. CDR3 in amino acids: CASSPLQGTISYEQYF. DNA for the CDR3: TGTGCCAGCTCACCACTTCAGGGGACGATCTCCTACGAGCAGTACTTC. This sequence joins TRBV18 and TRBJ2-7; D perhaps matches TRBD1 (6 bases). CDR1 is KGHSH, CDR2 LQKENI, per germline. The V end was cut by 1 base, the J end by 0 bases, with 13 bases between. The CDR3 extends over 16 amino acids.

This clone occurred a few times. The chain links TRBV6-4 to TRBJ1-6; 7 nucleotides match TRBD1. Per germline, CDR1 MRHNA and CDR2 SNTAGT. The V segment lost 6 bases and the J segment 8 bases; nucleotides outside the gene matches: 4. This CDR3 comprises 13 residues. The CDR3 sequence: CASSRQGDSPLHF. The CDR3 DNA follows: TGTGCCAGCAGCCGACAGGGAGATTCACCCCTCCACTTT.

CDR3 region: CASRGDRAYGYTF. As DNA, the CDR3 is TGTGCCTCCAGGGGGGACAGGGCATATGGCTACACCTTC. The chain recombines TRBV10-3 with TRBJ1-2; 9 nucleotides align to TRBD1. J lost 5 bases, V lost 11 bases, and 9 bases had no gene match. From germline, CDR1 is ENHRY and CDR2 SYGVKD. The CDR3 extends over 13 amino acids.

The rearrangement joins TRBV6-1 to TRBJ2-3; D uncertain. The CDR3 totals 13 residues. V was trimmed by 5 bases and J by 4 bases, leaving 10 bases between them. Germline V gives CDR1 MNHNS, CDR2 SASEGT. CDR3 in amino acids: CASSLLPPDTQYF. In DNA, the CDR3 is TGTGCCAGCAGTTTACTCCCCCCAGATACGCAGTATTTT.

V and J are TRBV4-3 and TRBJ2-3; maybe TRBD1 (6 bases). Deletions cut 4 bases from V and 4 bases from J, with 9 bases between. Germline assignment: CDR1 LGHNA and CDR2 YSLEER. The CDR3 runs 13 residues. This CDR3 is CASSPWTADTQYF. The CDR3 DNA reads TGCGCCAGCAGCCCATGGACAGCAGATACGCAGTATTTT.

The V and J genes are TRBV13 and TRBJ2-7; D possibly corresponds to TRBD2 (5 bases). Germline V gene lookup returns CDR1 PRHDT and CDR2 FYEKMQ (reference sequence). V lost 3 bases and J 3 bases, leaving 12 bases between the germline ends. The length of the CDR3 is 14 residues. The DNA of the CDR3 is TGTGCCAGCAGCTTTTCCGGGATCAGCTACGAGCAGTACTTC. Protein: CASSFSGISYEQYF.

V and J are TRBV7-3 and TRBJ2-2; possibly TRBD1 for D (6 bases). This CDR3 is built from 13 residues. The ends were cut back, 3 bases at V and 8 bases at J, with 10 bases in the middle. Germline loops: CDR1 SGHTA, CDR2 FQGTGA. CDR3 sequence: CASSFGGPGELFF. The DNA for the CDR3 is TGTGCCAGCAGCTTTGGGGGCCCTGGGGAGCTGTTTTTT.

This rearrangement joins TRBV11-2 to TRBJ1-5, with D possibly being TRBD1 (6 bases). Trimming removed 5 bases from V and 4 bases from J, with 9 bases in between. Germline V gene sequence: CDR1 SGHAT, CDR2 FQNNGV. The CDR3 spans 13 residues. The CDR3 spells CASSSRGNQPQHF. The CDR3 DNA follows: TGTGCCAGCAGCAGCAGGGGAAATCAGCCCCAGCATTTT.